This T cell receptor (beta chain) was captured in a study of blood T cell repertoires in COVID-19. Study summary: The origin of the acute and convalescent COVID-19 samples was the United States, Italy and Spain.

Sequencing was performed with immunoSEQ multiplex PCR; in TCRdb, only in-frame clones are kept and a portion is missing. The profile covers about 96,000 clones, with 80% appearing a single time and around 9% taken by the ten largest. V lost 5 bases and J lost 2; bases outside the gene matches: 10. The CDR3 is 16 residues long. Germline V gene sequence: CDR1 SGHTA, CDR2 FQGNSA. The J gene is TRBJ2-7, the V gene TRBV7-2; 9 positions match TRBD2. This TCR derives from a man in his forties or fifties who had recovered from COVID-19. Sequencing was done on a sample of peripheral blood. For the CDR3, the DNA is TGTGCCAGCAGCCGGTCAGGGACTAGCCCAGCCTACGAGCAGTACTTC. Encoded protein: CASSRSGTSPAYEQYF.